What follows is one T cell receptor (beta chain) and its context. The CDR3 covers 12 residues. Per the germline V gene, CDR1 is MDHEN and CDR2 is SYDVKM. V was pared by 5 bases and J by 6 bases, with 7 bases between. This sample is part of a study of blood T cell repertoires in COVID-19. Study-level information: The analysed material was cDNA or gDNA that came from T cells, B-cell-depleted T cells, or PBMCs.

Method: immunoSEQ multiplex PCR; TCRdb's copy keeps in-frame clones and lacks some. This sample carries 150,000 to 200,000 clones, roughly four fifths of them seen once, and the ten largest clones take 7.5%. The study recruited people aged roughly 18 to 89 years across about 25 US areas. Grouping used clinical history reported by participants in a survey and questionnaire. The V gene is TRBV28, the J gene TRBJ2-2; D is perhaps TRBD1 (6 bases). Sequenced input: PBMCs or T cells enriched from blood (not recorded which). This sequence was found in a man aged 40-49 years who had recovered from COVID-19. In DNA form, the CDR3 reads TGTGCCAGCAGTGCAGGGGCCGGGGAGCTGTTTTTT. Translating gives CASSAGAGELFF.